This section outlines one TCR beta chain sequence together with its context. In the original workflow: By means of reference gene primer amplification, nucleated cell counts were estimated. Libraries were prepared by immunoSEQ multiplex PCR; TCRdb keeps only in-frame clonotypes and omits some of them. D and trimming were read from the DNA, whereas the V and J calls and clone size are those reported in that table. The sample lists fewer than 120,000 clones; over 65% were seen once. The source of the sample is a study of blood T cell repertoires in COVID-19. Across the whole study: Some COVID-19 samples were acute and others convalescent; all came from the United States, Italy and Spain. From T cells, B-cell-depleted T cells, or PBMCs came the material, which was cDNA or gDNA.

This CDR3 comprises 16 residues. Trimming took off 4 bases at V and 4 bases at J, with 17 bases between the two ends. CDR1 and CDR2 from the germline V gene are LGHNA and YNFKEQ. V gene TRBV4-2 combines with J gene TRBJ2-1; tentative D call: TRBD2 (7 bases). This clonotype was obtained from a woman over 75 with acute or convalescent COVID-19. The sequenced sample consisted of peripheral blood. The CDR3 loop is CASSPIGGGGYNEQFF. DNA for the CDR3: TGTGCCAGCAGCCCGATTGGGGGAGGGGGGTACAATGAGCAGTTCTTC.